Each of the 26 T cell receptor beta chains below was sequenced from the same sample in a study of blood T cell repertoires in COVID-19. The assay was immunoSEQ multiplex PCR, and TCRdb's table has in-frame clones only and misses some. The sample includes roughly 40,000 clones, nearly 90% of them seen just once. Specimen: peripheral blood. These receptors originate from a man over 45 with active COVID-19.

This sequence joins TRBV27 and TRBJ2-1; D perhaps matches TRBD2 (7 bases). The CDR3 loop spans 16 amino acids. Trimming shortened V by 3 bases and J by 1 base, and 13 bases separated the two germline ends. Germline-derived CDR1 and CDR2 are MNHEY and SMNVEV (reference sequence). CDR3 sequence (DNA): TGTGCCAGCAGTTTTCGAGGGGGGGCGTCCTACAATGAGCAGTTCTTC. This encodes CASSFRGGASYNEQFF.

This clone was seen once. The CDR3 region is CASKRQGSYEQYF. CDR3 DNA sequence: TGTGCCAGCAAGCGTCAGGGCTCCTACGAGCAGTACTTC. The V gene is TRBV27, the J gene TRBJ2-7; D possibly corresponds to TRBD1 (5 bases). CDR3 length equals 13 residues. V was shortened by 7 bases and J by 0 bases, with 10 bases between the two germline ends. Germline V gene lookup returns CDR1 MNHEY and CDR2 SMNVEV (reference sequence).

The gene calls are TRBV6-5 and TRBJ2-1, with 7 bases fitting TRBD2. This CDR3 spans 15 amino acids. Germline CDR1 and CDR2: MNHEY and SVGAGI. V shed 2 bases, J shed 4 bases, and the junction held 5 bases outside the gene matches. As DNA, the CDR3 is TGTGCCAGCAGTTACCGGGGGGTCAAATACAATGAGCAGTTCTTC. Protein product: CASSYRGVKYNEQFF.

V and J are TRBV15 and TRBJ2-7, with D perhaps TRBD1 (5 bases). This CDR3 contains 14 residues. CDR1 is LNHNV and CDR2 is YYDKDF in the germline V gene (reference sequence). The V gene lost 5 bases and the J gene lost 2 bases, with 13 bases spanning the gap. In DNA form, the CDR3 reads TGTGCCACCAGCGGATCGACAGAACCCTACGAGCAGTACTTC. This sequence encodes CATSGSTEPYEQYF.

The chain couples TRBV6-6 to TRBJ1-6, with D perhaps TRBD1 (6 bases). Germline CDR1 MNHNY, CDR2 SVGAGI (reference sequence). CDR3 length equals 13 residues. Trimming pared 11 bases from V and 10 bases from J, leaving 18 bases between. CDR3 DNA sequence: TGTGCCCTGCGGGGGGCGTATAGCTCACCCCTCCACTTT. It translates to CALRGAYSSPLHF.

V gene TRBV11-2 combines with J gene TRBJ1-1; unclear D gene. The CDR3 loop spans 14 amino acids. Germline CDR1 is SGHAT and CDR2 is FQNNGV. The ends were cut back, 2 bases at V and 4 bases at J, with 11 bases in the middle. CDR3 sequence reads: CASSLSRGSTEAFF. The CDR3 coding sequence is TGTGCCAGCAGCTTAAGTCGGGGTTCCACTGAAGCTTTCTTT.

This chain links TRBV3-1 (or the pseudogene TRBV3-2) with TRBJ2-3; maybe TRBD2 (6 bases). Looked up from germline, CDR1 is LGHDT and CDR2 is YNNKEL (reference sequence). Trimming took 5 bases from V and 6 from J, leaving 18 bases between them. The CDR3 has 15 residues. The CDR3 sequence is CASSTWGWGGDTQYF. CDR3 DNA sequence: TGTGCCAGCAGCACCTGGGGGTGGGGAGGTGATACGCAGTATTTT.

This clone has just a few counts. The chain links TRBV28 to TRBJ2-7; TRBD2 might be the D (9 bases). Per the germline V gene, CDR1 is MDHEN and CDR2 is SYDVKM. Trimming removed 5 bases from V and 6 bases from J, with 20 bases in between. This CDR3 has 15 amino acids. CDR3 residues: CASSLAGTGESEQYF. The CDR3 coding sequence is TGTGCCAGCAGTCTAGCGGGGACAGGAGAATCCGAGCAGTACTTC.

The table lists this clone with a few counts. CDR3 sequence reads: CASSQTPLAGRADTQYF. CDR3 in DNA: TGCGCCAGCAGCCAGACTCCCCTAGCGGGGAGAGCAGATACGCAGTATTTT. The chain has TRBV4-1 and TRBJ2-3; TRBD2 aligns across 9 bases. The CDR3 is made up of 17 amino acids. The V gene end was trimmed by 3 bases and the J gene end by 4 bases; junction bases not matched to a gene: 11. Germline CDR1 is MGHRA and CDR2 is YSYEKL.

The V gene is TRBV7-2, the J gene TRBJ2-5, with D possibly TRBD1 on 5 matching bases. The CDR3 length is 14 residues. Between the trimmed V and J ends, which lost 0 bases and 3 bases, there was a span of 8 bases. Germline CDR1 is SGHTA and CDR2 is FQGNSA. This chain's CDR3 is CASSLATDKETQYF. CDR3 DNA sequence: TGTGCCAGCAGCTTAGCGACAGATAAAGAGACCCAGTACTTC.

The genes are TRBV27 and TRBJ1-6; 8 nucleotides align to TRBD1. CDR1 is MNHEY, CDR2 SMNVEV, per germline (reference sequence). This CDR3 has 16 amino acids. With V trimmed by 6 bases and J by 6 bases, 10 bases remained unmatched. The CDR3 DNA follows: TGTGCCAGCAGGGCTGGGATTGGACAGGGTAATTCACCCCTCCACTTT. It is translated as CASRAGIGQGNSPLHF.

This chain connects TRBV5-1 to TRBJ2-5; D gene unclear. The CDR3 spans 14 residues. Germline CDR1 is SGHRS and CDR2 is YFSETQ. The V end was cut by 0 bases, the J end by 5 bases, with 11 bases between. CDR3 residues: CASSLGQVEETQYF. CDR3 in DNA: TGCGCCAGCAGCTTGGGTCAGGTTGAGGAGACCCAGTACTTC.

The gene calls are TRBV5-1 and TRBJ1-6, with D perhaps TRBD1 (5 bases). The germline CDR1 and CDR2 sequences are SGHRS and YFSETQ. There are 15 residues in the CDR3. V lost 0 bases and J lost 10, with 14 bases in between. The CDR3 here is CASSLAGGDRSPLHF. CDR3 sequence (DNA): TGCGCCAGCAGCTTGGCCGGGGGAGATCGGTCACCCCTCCACTTT.

CDR3 protein: CATSSLPSQPQHF. The CDR3 DNA follows: TGTGCCACCAGCAGCCTCCCGAGTCAGCCCCAGCATTTT. This rearrangement joins TRBV15 to TRBJ1-5; no clear D. This CDR3 spans 13 amino acids. Trimming shortened V by 3 bases and J by 6 bases, and 9 bases separated the two germline ends. CDR1 is LNHNV, CDR2 YYDKDF, per germline (reference sequence).

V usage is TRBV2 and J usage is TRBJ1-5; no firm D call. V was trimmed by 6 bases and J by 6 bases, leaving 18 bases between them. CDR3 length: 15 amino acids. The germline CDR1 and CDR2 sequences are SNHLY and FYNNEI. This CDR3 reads CASRTDSAHAQPQHF. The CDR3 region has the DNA TGTGCCAGCAGGACGGACTCTGCCCACGCTCAGCCCCAGCATTTT. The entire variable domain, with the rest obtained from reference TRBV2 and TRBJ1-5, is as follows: EPEVTQTPSHQVTQMGQEVILRCVPISNHLYFYWYRQILGQKVEFLVSFYNNEISEKSEIFDDQFSVERPDGSNFTLKIRSTKLEDSAMYFCASRTDSAHAQPQHFGDGTRLSIL.

CDR3 in amino acids: CATSSQGGVSEAFF. In DNA form, the CDR3 reads TGTGCCACCAGCTCACAGGGAGGGGTCTCTGAAGCTTTCTTT. The J gene is TRBJ1-1, the V gene TRBV15, with D possibly matching TRBD1 (6 bases). The V end lost 5 bases, the J end lost 6 bases, and 16 bases lay between the germline ends. There are 14 residues in the CDR3. Germline V CDR1 and CDR2: LNHNV, YYDKDF (reference sequence).

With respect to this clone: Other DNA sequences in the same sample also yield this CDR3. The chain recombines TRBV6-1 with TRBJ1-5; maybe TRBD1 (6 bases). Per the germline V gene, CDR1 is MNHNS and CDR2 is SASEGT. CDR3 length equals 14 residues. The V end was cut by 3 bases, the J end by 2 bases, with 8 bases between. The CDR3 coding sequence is TGTGCCAGCAGTGAGTCAGGGGGCAATCAGCCCCAGCATTTT. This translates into CASSESGGNQPQHF.

The CDR3, as DNA: TGTGCCACCAGTGATTCCCAGCGGGGGGCCTACAATGAGCAGTTCTTC. This sequence encodes CATSDSQRGAYNEQFF. The rearrangement uses TRBV24-1 and TRBJ2-1; TRBD2 matches at 9 bases. V was pared by 2 bases and J by 2 bases, with 3 bases of the junction left unmatched. The CDR3 is 16 residues long. Germline values: CDR1 KGHDR, CDR2 SFDVKD.

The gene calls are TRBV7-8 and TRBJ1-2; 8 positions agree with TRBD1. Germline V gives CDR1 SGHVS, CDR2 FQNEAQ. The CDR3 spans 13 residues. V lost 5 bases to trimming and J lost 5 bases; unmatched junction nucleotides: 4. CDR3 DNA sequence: TGTGCCAGCAGCCGAGGACAGGGTTATGGCTACACCTTC. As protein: CASSRGQGYGYTF.

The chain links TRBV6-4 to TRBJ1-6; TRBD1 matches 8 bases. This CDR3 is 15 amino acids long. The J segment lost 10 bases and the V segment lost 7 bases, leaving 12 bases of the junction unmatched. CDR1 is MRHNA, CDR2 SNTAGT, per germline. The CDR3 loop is CASTEQGASGSPLHF. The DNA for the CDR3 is TGTGCCAGCACCGAGCAGGGGGCCAGCGGGTCACCCCTCCACTTT.

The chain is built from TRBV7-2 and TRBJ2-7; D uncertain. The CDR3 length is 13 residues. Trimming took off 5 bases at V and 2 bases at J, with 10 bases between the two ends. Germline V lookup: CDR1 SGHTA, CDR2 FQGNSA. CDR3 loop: CASSPRQAYEQYF. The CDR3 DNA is TGTGCCAGCAGCCCAAGACAAGCCTACGAGCAGTACTTC.

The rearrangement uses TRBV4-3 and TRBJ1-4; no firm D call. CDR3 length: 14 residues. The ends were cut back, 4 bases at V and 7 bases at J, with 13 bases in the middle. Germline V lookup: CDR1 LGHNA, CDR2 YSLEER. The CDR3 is CASSPETYGEKLFF. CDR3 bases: TGCGCCAGCAGCCCGGAGACGTACGGTGAAAAACTGTTTTTT.

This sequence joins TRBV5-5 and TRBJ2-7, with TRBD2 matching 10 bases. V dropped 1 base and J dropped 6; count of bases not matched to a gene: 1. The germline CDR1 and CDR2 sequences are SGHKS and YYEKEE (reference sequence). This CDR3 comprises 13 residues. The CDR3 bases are TGTGCCAGCAGCTTGTCTAGCGGGGGCGAGCAGTACTTC. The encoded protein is CASSLSSGGEQYF.

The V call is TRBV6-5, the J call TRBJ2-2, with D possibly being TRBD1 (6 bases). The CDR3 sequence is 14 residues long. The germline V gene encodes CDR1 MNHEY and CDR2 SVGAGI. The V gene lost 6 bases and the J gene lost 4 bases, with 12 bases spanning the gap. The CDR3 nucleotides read TGTGCCAGCAGCCCCACAGGGAGCACCGGGGAGCTGTTTTTT. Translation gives CASSPTGSTGELFF.

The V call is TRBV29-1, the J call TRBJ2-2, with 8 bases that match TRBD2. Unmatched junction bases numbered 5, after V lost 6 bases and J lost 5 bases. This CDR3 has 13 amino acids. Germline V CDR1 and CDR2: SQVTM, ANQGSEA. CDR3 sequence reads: CSVGTRLTGELFF. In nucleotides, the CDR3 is TGCAGCGTCGGGACTAGACTTACCGGGGAGCTGTTTTTT.

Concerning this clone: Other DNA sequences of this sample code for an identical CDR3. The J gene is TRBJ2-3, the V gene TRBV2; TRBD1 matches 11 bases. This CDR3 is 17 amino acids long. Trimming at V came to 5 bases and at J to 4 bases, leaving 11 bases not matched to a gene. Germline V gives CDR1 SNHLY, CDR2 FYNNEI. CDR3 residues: CASSLSGTGGRADTQYF. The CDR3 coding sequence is TGTGCCAGCAGTTTATCCGGGACAGGGGGTCGGGCAGATACGCAGTATTTT.